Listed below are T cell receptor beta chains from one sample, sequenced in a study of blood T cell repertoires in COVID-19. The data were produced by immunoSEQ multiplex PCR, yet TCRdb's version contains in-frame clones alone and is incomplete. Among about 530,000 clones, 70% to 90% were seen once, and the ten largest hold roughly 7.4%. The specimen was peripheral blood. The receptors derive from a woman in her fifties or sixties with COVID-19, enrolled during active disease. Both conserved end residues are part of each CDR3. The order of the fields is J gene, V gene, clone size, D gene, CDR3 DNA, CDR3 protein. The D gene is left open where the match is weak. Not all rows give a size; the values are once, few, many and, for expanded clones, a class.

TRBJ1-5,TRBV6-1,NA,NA,TGTGCCAGCAGTGCTGACAGGCGCCCTAGCAATCAGCCCCAGCATTTT,CASSADRRPSNQPQHF
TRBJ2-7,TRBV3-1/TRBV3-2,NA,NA,TGTGCCAGCTCGTCCGACAGGTCGCGCTCCTACGAGCAGTACTTC,CASSSDRSRSYEQYF
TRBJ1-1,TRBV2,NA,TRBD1,TGTGCCAGCAGTGAACAGGGGGAGAACACTGAAGCTTTCTTT,CASSEQGENTEAFF
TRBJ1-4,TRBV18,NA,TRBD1,TGTGCCAGCTCACCACCGGGGACAGGGCGGGATGAAAAACTGTTTTTT,CASSPPGTGRDEKLFF
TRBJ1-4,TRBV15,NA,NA,TGTGCCACCAGCAGAGATATTAGGACAGTGAATGAAAAACTGTTTTTT,CATSRDIRTVNEKLFF
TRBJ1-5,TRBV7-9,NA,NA,TGTGCCAGCCAGGGCTCGAGCAATCAGCCCCAGCATTTT,CASQGSSNQPQHF
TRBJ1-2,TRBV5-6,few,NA,TGTGCCAGCAGCTTGGTGCAGGGAGGTGGGGATGGCTACACCTTC,CASSLVQGGGDGYTF
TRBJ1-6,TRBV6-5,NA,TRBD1,TGTGCCAGCAGCCGAACCCCCGGACAGGGGGAGGACTTT,CASSRTPGQGEDF
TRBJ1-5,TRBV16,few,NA,TGTGCCAGCAGGCTAGGAAGGAGCGAGCCCCAGCATTTT,CASRLGRSEPQHF
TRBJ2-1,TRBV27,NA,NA,TGTGCCAGCAGTTTATGGGGGGGCAGGGATGAGCAGTTCTTC,CASSLWGGRDEQFF
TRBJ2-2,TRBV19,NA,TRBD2,TGTGCCAGTAGTATCTTCGGGGGGTCGGGAACCGGGGAGCTGTTTTTT,CASSIFGGSGTGELFF
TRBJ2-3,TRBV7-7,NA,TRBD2,TGTGCCAGCAGCCCGGGACTAGCGGGGGGTAGAGATACGCAGTATTTT,CASSPGLAGGRDTQYF
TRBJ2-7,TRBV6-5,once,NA,TGTGCCAGCAGTCCCTCGAGGGATCGCTACGAGCAGTACTTC,CASSPSRDRYEQYF
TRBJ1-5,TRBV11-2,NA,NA,TGTGCCAGCAGCTCGCCCCGGGTCAAACAGCCCCAGCATTTT,CASSSPRVKQPQHF
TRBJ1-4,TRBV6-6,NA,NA,TGTGCCAGCACCGACGGGGGGGCGGCTAATGAAAAACTGTTTTTT,CASTDGGAANEKLFF
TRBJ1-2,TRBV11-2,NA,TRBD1,TGTGCCAGCACTCTTCCCCCAGGGGGAAATGGCTACACCTTC,CASTLPPGGNGYTF
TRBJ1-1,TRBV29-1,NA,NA,TGCAGCGTTGCCAGGGCAGTCGACACTGAAGCTTTCTTT,CSVARAVDTEAFF
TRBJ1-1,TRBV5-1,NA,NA,TGCGCCAGCAGCTTACAGGTCATGAACACTGAAGCTTTCTTT,CASSLQVMNTEAFF
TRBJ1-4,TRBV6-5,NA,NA,TGTGCCAGCAGGGAGAGACTGAACGGCGGAGAAAAACTGTTTTTT,CASRERLNGGEKLFF
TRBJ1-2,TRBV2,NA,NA,TGTGCCAGCAAGCGAAATTGGGGCGGATACTATGGCTACACCTTC,CASKRNWGGYYGYTF
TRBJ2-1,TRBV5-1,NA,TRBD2,TGCGCCAGCCTCCCGGAGGGAGGGTACAATGAGCAGTTCTTC,CASLPEGGYNEQFF
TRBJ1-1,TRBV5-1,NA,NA,TGCGCCAGCAGCCCTGACACCTTTGGGAACACTGAAGCTTTCTTT,CASSPDTFGNTEAFF
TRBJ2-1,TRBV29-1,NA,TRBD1,TGCAGCGTGGGACAGGGATTAGGTGAGCAGTTCTTC,CSVGQGLGEQFF
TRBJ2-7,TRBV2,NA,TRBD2,TGTGCCAGCAGCAAGCGACTAGCGGAAGAGCAGTACTTC,CASSKRLAEEQYF
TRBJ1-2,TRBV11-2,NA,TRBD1,TGTGCCAGCAGCTTAGGAACGACAGGGCCTTATGGCTACACCTTC,CASSLGTTGPYGYTF
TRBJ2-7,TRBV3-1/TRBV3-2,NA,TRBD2,TGTGCCAGCAGCTCAGAGGCCAGCGGGGGGAGGTACGAGCAGTACTTC,CASSSEASGGRYEQYF
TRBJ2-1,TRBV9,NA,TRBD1,TGTGCCAGCAGCGTTGGGACAGGGAGGAATGAGCAGTTCTTC,CASSVGTGRNEQFF
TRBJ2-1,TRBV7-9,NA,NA,TGTGCCAGCACCAACCTGAGAGATGAGCAGTTCTTC,CASTNLRDEQFF
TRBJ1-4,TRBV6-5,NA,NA,TGTGCCAGCAGTAGACAGTTTGAAAAACTGTTTTTT,CASSRQFEKLFF
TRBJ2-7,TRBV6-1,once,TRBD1,TGTGCCAGCAGTGAGGCATTAACAGGGGCGAACTACGAGCAGTACTTC,CASSEALTGANYEQYF
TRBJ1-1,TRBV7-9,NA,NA,TGTGCCAGCAGCCACAGGGAAGACACTGAAGCTTTCTTT,CASSHREDTEAFF
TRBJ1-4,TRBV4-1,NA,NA,TGCGCCAGCAGCCAGTACAGGGTACAAAATGAAAAACTGTTTTTT,CASSQYRVQNEKLFF
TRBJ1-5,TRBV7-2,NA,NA,TGTGCCAGCAGCTTAGTGCGGGGACCCCAGCCCCAGCATTTT,CASSLVRGPQPQHF
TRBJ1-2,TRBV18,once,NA,TGTGCCAGCTCACCAGACAGCTCTCCCTATGGCTACACCTTC,CASSPDSSPYGYTF
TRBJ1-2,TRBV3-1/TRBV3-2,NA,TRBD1,TGTGCCAGCAGCCGGGACAGAGCTAACTATGGCTACACCTTC,CASSRDRANYGYTF
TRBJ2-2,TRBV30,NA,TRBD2,TGTGCCTGTGGACTAGCGGGGGGGCTGAGTGCCGGGGAGCTGTTTTTT,CACGLAGGLSAGELFF
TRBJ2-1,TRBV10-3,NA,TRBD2,TGTGCCACGCGAGCGGGAACCTACAATGAGCAGTTCTTC,CATRAGTYNEQFF
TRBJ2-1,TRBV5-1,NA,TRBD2,TGCGCCAGCAGCTTGACGGGAGGCAATGAGCAGTTCTTC,CASSLTGGNEQFF
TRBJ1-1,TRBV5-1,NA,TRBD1,TGCGCCAGCAGCCCCGGGACAGGGGGCACTGAAGCTTTCTTT,CASSPGTGGTEAFF
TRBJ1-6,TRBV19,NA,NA,TGTGCCAGTAGTTCAGGCGGGCTTATACCCCTCCACTTT,CASSSGGLIPLHF
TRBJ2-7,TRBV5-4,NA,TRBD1,TGTGCCAGCAGCTTGGCCGCGGGACAGGGGCGAACCTACGAGCAGTACTTC,CASSLAAGQGRTYEQYF
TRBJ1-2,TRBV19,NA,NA,TGTGCCAGCAGTAAACGGCAGGCCACCTATGGCTACACCTTC,CASSKRQATYGYTF